Sequencing of this T cell receptor beta chain was carried out in a study of CXCR3-negative and CXCR3-positive naive CD8 T cells (dated by TCRdb to 2018 to 2020). Describing the broader study: In total, roughly 130 million TRB reads were obtained, corresponding to roughly 1.5 +/- 0.3 million reads per library. The diversity and physicochemical repertoire analyses included eleven to twelve donors pooled from two independent experiments. TRBV-TRBJ cluster analysis included naive subsets from 5 donors and memory cells from 3 donors. Overall results and qualifications from the work: Similar TRBV-TRBJ usage was shown by naive CXCR3-negative and CXCR3-positive cells from the same donor, whereas distinct patterns were shown by memory cells. Both naive subsets had comparably high repertoire diversity, while memory CD8+ T cells had much lower repertoire diversity. Compared with CXCR3-negative naive cells, CXCR3-positive naive cells had TRB CDR3s with higher hydrophobicity (lower Kidera factor 4), lower energy, and higher strength and volume indices. CXCR3 expression partially decreased after cryopreservation, so most assays used freshly isolated PBMCs. Because surface CD5, which has been linked to self-reactivity in mice, was comparable between naive subsets, TCR interaction strength was also inferred from TRB CDR3 physicochemical properties.

The CDR1 and CDR2 encoded by the germline V gene (reference sequence) are SEHNR and FQNEAQ. Its CDR3 holds 16 amino acids, cysteine through phenylalanine. This entry has no DNA. For each CD8+ T cell subset, flow sorting was done in triplicate, and about 300,000 cells per subset went directly into RLT lysis buffer. Naive CD8+ T cells were defined stringently as CD45RO-CCR7+CD27+CD95- to exclude memory contaminants. Peripheral blood mononuclear cells were isolated from buffy coats using standard density gradient centrifugation. A FACSAria III was used to flow-sort naive CD8+ T cells into CXCR3-negative and CXCR3-positive populations. Total RNA was extracted from sorted cells with an RNeasy Mini Kit. Sequencing took place on a NextSeq 550. The Human TCR Profiling Kit (MiLaboratory) was used to prepare UMI-labeled 5' RACE TRB cDNA libraries. The full amount of extracted RNA was used for cDNA synthesis, and the full amount of resulting cDNA was used for PCR amplification. The libraries were made side by side, with each library going through the same number of PCR cycles. On the study's bioinformatics: About 54,000 +/- 9,700 unique UMI-labeled TRB cDNA molecules per library were extracted with MIGEC and MiXCR, with at least two reads per UMI required. On average, each library contained approximately 40,000 +/- 10,000 functional in-frame TRB CDR3 nucleotide clonotypes without stop codons. After downsampling to 5000 UMI-labeled TRB molecules per sample, diversity metrics, including normalized Shannon-Wiener and Chao1, were computed in VDJtools. VDJtools computed clonotype-size-weighted physicochemical properties of the central five CDR3 residues: interaction energy, strength, volume and Kidera factor 4. TCRdb reprocessed the reads, and each CDR3 protein sequence is entered once, without DNA. These V and J calls originate from TCRdb's pipeline instead of the authors' own analysis. This sample's table contains 130,000 to 150,000 distinct CDR3 sequences. Jointly, the top ten make up about 0.3% of the sample.

About this clonotype: Its antigen is unknown.

The sequence links TRBV7-9 to TRBJ2-7; TCRdb gives TRBD1 as the D gene, but with no DNA this cannot be confirmed. Source material: naive CXCR3+ CD8+ T cells from blood. The sample's cell subset or site label, in plain terms: CD45RO-CCR7+CD27+CD95- naive CD8+ T cells expressing CXCR3 (TNR3+). The source of this sequence is a human donor in good health. Some clones in this sample may be carry-over from other donors' samples. Here the CDR3 is given as CASSLGLGTGGNEQYF.